Shown below are 21 T cell receptor beta chains from a single sample sequenced in a study of identical twins. MiXCR was run by TCRdb on the 5' RACE reads, yielding one entry per CDR3 protein. Here the sample spans 500,000 to 600,000 distinct CDR3 sequences, 22% being singletons. Another study also made use of these data, one on T cells expressing NK-cell markers.

The sample taken for sequencing was CD4+ T cells sorted from blood. These receptors were taken from a woman in her late teens or twenties in good health.

This clonotype was detected only a few times. The chain carries TRBV4-1 and TRBJ2-5, with D unresolved. This CDR3 spans 15 amino acids. CDR1 is MGHRA, CDR2 YSYEKL, per germline. Trimming removed 4 bases at V and 2 bases at J, with 14 bases between. The CDR3 is CASSLGRASQETQYF. The CDR3 coding sequence is TGCGCCAGCAGCCTCGGTCGAGCTTCACAAGAGACCCAGTACTTC.

This clonotype was observed a handful of times. This chain uses TRBV18 with TRBJ2-6; D might be TRBD2 (6 bases). Trimming stripped 6 bases from V and 0 bases from J, with 9 bases between. Germline CDR1 and CDR2: KGHSH and LQKENI. The CDR3 covers 15 residues. CDR3 in amino acids: CASSPRGSGANVLTF. Here the CDR3 DNA reads TGTGCCAGCTCCCCGCGGGGCTCTGGGGCCAACGTCCTGACTTTC.

This rearrangement joins TRBV7-2 to TRBJ2-7; possible D gene TRBD2, 7 bases. The germline V gene encodes CDR1 SGHTA and CDR2 FQGNSA. The CDR3 runs 16 residues. The ends were cut back, 5 bases at V and 0 bases at J, with 17 bases in the middle. The CDR3 is CASSPLGGGGSYEQYF. The CDR3 DNA sequence: TGTGCCAGCAGCCCCTTGGGGGGAGGGGGCTCCTACGAGCAGTACTTC.

With regard to this clonotype: At one end the junction does not follow the germline gene, possibly because of a read error. This rearrangement joins TRBV7-2 to TRBJ2-3, with 7 bases identical to TRBD2. CDR3 length equals 14 residues. Germline V gene lookup returns CDR1 SGHTA and CDR2 FQGNSA. CDR3 in amino acids: CASSFSRLAGVTHF. CDR3 DNA sequence: TGTGCCAGCAGCTTTTCCCGTCTGGCGGGAGTAACCCATTTT.

The V call is TRBV20-1, the J call TRBJ1-3; the match to TRBD1 covers 8 bases. This CDR3 is 17 amino acids long. Per the germline V gene, CDR1 is DFQATT and CDR2 is SNEGSKA (reference sequence). V lost 5 bases to trimming and J lost 0 bases; unmatched junction nucleotides: 12. CDR3 protein: CSAGSGDRRISGNTIYF. In nucleotides, the CDR3 is TGCAGTGCTGGATCGGGGGACAGGAGAATCTCTGGAAACACCATATATTTT.

This clonotype appeared once. The rearrangement joins TRBV10-2 to TRBJ1-1, with TRBD1 matching over 8 bases. V dropped 6 bases and J dropped 5; count of bases not matched to a gene: 14. The CDR3 is 16 amino acids. In germline, CDR1 is WSHSY, CDR2 SAAADI. The chain's CDR3 is CASSLNLGQGGTEAFF. Written as DNA, the CDR3 is TGCGCCAGCAGCCTTAATCTCGGACAGGGAGGGACTGAAGCTTTCTTT.

The V gene is TRBV7-6, the J gene TRBJ2-7; either TRBD1 or TRBD2 may fit D (5 bases each). CDR3 length: 14 residues. V lost 3 bases, J lost 2 bases, and 11 bases lay in between. Germline CDR1 is SGHVS and CDR2 is FNYEAQ. The CDR3 spells CASSFFGDPYEQYF. The CDR3 DNA is TGTGCCAGCAGCTTTTTCGGGGACCCCTACGAGCAGTACTTC.

This clonotype was observed many times. The chain couples TRBV2 to TRBJ2-7, with 8 bases aligning to TRBD1. The V gene end was trimmed by 5 bases and the J gene end by 3 bases; junction bases not matched to a gene: 3. The length of the CDR3 is 13 residues. The V gene's germline CDR1 is SNHLY and CDR2 FYNNEI. Written as DNA, the CDR3 is TGTGCCAGCAGTCGGGACAGGAGCTACGAGCAGTACTTC. This gives the protein CASSRDRSYEQYF.

The gene calls are TRBV5-1 and TRBJ1-2, with TRBD1 matching 10 bases. Germline V gene sequence: CDR1 SGHRS, CDR2 YFSETQ. V gave up 5 bases and J gave up 4 bases; unmatched junction bases: 5. The CDR3 spans 14 residues. The CDR3 sequence is CASRTTGGRYGYTF. The CDR3 nucleotides read TGCGCCAGCAGGACGACAGGGGGCCGCTATGGCTACACCTTC.

As concerns this clonotype: This may be a read error: a much more frequent sequence differs by one nucleotide. CDR3 bases: TGTGCCAGCAGTTACTCGACAGGGCAAGAGACCCAGTACTTC. Its protein product is CASSYSTGQETQYF. The chain combines TRBV6-5 with TRBJ2-5; TRBD1 aligns across 7 bases. In germline, CDR1 is MNHEY, CDR2 SVGAGI. Losses at the gene ends were 0 bases for V and 2 bases for J; bases not matched to a gene: 0. This CDR3 region has 14 residues.

The CDR3, as DNA: TGCAGTGCTAGAGATCGGCGACTAGGAAGCAATGAGCAGTTCTTC. It codes for CSARDRRLGSNEQFF. The genes are TRBV20-1 and TRBJ2-1; possibly TRBD2 for D (6 bases). CDR3 length: 15 amino acids. Germline assignment: CDR1 DFQATT and CDR2 SNEGSKA (reference sequence). V was cut by 0 bases and J by 6 bases, with 15 bases left in between.

This clonotype was observed a handful of times. The gene calls are TRBV12-3 or TRBV12-4 and TRBJ1-1; D ambiguous. This CDR3 is built from 10 residues. Trimming left V 8 bases short and J 3 bases short, with 4 bases between. The CDR3 region is CASADTEAFF. The DNA for the CDR3 is TGTGCCAGCGCGGACACTGAAGCTTTCTTT.

There are a few counts of this clonotype. The chain uses TRBV19 and TRBJ1-2; 8 bases line up with TRBD1. CDR1 and CDR2 (germline): LNHDA, SQIVND (reference sequence). The trim removed 6 bases at V and 8 bases at J, leaving 5 bases unmatched. The CDR3 is 12 residues long. The CDR3 here is CASRDQGAGYTF. The CDR3 DNA reads as TGTGCCAGTAGGGATCAGGGGGCCGGCTACACCTTC.

This chain links TRBV7-9 with TRBJ2-3, with D tentatively TRBD1 (6 bases). Germline lookup yields CDR1 SEHNR and CDR2 FQNEAQ (reference sequence). The CDR3 covers 14 residues. V lost 8 bases and J lost 0, with 12 bases in between. The CDR3 protein is CASEAGTSTDTQYF. Written as DNA, the CDR3 is TGTGCCAGCGAAGCAGGGACAAGCACAGATACGCAGTATTTT.

The chain links TRBV5-1 to TRBJ2-7; TRBD1 might be the D (10 bases). Trimming removed 3 bases at V and 4 bases at J, with 26 bases between. Germline V gives CDR1 SGHRS, CDR2 YFSETQ. This CDR3 region has 18 residues. The CDR3 is CASSSRTGGLAGVYEQYF. CDR3 nucleotide sequence: TGCGCCAGCAGCTCCCGGACAGGGGGACTAGCAGGAGTTTACGAGCAGTACTTC.

As DNA, the CDR3 is TGCGCCAGCGCGGGCTTCAGGAATGAGCAGTTCTTC. It codes for CASAGFRNEQFF. V gene TRBV5-1 combines with J gene TRBJ2-1; possibly TRBD2 for D (5 bases). The CDR3 contains 12 residues. Trimming cost V 7 bases and J 7 bases, with 12 bases left between them. Germline CDR1 SGHRS, CDR2 YFSETQ.

The chain has TRBV20-1 and TRBJ2-5; 9 nucleotides agree with TRBD1. Looked up from germline, CDR1 is DFQATT and CDR2 is SNEGSKA (reference sequence). V was pared by 5 bases and J by 5 bases, with 12 bases of the junction left unmatched. The CDR3 is 15 residues long. CDR3 bases: TGCAGTGCTTACGGACAGGGGATAGCGGAGGAGACCCAGTACTTC. Translation gives CSAYGQGIAEETQYF.

This clonotype was picked up a small number of times. The chain uses TRBV4-1 and TRBJ2-1; 12 nucleotides agree with TRBD2. The CDR3 runs to 21 residues. Germline V lookup: CDR1 MGHRA, CDR2 YSYEKL. The V segment lost 5 bases and the J segment 3 bases; nucleotides outside the gene matches: 20. CDR3 region: CASSSRPKTSGRVSYYNEQFF. CDR3 nucleotides: TGCGCCAGCAGCTCCCGCCCTAAGACTAGCGGGAGAGTTTCATACTACAATGAGCAGTTCTTC.

This clonotype was observed a few times. The rearrangement joins TRBV12-3 or TRBV12-4 to TRBJ1-1, with D maybe TRBD1 (5 bases). The V end was cut by 4 bases, the J end by 4 bases, with 16 bases between. The CDR3 has 15 residues. The CDR3 here is CASSSNWGGVTEAFF. The CDR3 nucleotides are TGTGCCAGCAGTTCAAACTGGGGAGGGGTCACTGAAGCTTTCTTT.

The chain links TRBV6-2 or TRBV6-3 to TRBJ2-1, with D possibly TRBD1 on 6 matching bases. Germline lookup yields CDR1 MNHEY and CDR2 SVGEGT. The CDR3 extends over 12 amino acids. V gave up 0 bases and J gave up 15 bases, with 12 bases separating them. CDR3 region: CASSYSRQGWFF. CDR3 in DNA: TGTGCCAGCAGTTACTCGAGGCAGGGGTGGTTCTTC.

The gene calls are TRBV7-9 and TRBJ2-5, with D tentatively TRBD2 (5 bases). Germline V lookup: CDR1 SEHNR, CDR2 FQNEAQ (reference sequence). V gave up 5 bases and J gave up 5 bases, with 21 bases separating them. The CDR3 spans 16 residues. CDR3: CASSPRSGGLRETQYF. In nucleotides, the CDR3 is TGTGCCAGCAGCCCGAGGAGTGGAGGACTGAGGGAGACCCAGTACTTC.